This is a list of T cell receptor beta chains from one sample in a study of blood T cell repertoires in COVID-19. TCRdb's copy holds only in-frame clones and misses some; the assay was immunoSEQ multiplex PCR. The sample holds about 90,000 clones; about 81% are singletons and the top ten take about 12%. Input material: peripheral blood. All receptors come from a human donor in a cohort sampled during active COVID-19. Both conserved end residues are part of each CDR3. Each record gives: D gene, J gene, clone size, V gene, CDR3 protein, CDR3 DNA. The D gene is left open where the match is weak. Clone size, where shown, is once, few, many, or a class for clones that have expanded.

D gene: TRBD1
J gene: TRBJ2-7
clone size: once
V gene: TRBV29-1
CDR3 protein: CSVGDRDTYEQYF
CDR3 DNA: TGCAGCGTTGGGGACAGGGACACCTACGAGCAGTACTTC

D gene: TRBD2
J gene: TRBJ2-7
clone size: -
V gene: TRBV3-1/TRBV3-2
CDR3 protein: CASSPTSGGALGSYEQYF
CDR3 DNA: TGTGCCAGCAGCCCGACTAGCGGGGGGGCCTTGGGGTCCTACGAGCAGTACTTC

D gene: -
J gene: TRBJ1-2
clone size: -
V gene: TRBV7-9
CDR3 protein: CASSLEFAGYYGYTF
CDR3 DNA: TGTGCCAGCAGCTTAGAATTTGCAGGCTACTATGGCTACACCTTC

D gene: -
J gene: TRBJ1-2
clone size: -
V gene: TRBV9
CDR3 protein: CASSVDQGRGYTF
CDR3 DNA: TGTGCCAGCAGCGTAGATCAGGGGAGAGGCTACACCTTC

D gene: -
J gene: TRBJ2-1
clone size: -
V gene: TRBV5-1
CDR3 protein: CASSLTPLNEQFF
CDR3 DNA: TGCGCCAGCAGCTTGACCCCCCTAAATGAGCAGTTCTTC

D gene: -
J gene: TRBJ2-5
clone size: -
V gene: TRBV7-3
CDR3 protein: CASSPTTWQTQYF
CDR3 DNA: TGTGCCAGCAGCCCCACCACGTGGCAGACCCAGTACTTC

D gene: -
J gene: TRBJ2-7
clone size: -
V gene: TRBV7-2
CDR3 protein: CASSFSWNRMSEQYF
CDR3 DNA: TGTGCCAGCAGTTTTAGCTGGAATAGAATGAGCGAGCAGTACTTC

D gene: -
J gene: TRBJ2-7
clone size: few
V gene: TRBV15
CDR3 protein: CATSREGGAYEQYF
CDR3 DNA: TGTGCCACCAGCAGAGAAGGGGGAGCCTACGAGCAGTACTTC

D gene: TRBD1
J gene: TRBJ2-5
clone size: -
V gene: TRBV30
CDR3 protein: CAYTKLGTGGGETQYF
CDR3 DNA: TGTGCCTACACGAAACTTGGGACAGGGGGAGGAGAGACCCAGTACTTC

D gene: TRBD1
J gene: TRBJ1-3
clone size: -
V gene: TRBV10-3
CDR3 protein: CAISGSGGSTGNTIYF
CDR3 DNA: TGTGCCATCAGTGGATCAGGGGGGAGTACTGGAAACACCATATATTTT

D gene: TRBD2
J gene: TRBJ2-1
clone size: -
V gene: TRBV2
CDR3 protein: CASRTSGGAYNEQFF
CDR3 DNA: TGTGCCAGCCGAACTAGCGGGGGAGCCTACAATGAGCAGTTCTTC